Below are 17 T cell receptor beta chains sequenced from a single sample in a study of T cell responses to AZD1222 COVID-19 vaccine. TCRdb's copy holds only in-frame clones and misses some; the assay was immunoSEQ multiplex PCR. The top ten hold around 3.5% of the sample, which has approximately 200,000 clones, roughly 92% seen once. The material sequenced was peripheral blood, taken 28 days after the second AZD1222 dose. The receptors come from an adult who received the AZD1222 COVID-19 vaccine.

This clone occurred once. This chain connects TRBV24-1 to TRBJ1-6; 7 bases agree with TRBD1. The CDR3 length is 14 residues. Germline CDR1 KGHDR, CDR2 SFDVKD. Trimming at V came to 5 bases and at J to 9 bases, leaving 6 bases not matched to a gene. The CDR3 loop is CATSADRAGSPLHF. CDR3 sequence (DNA): TGTGCCACCAGTGCCGACAGGGCGGGTTCACCCCTCCACTTT.

This rearrangement joins TRBV18 to TRBJ2-5, with 10 bases that match TRBD2. Germline lookup yields CDR1 KGHSH and CDR2 LQKENI. The J segment lost 2 bases and the V segment lost 1 base, leaving 4 bases of the junction unmatched. The CDR3 contains 16 residues. The CDR3 sequence: CASSPLPSGRQETQYF. In nucleotides, the CDR3 is TGTGCCAGCTCACCACTCCCTAGCGGGAGACAAGAGACCCAGTACTTC.

This clone was seen only a few times. The chain has TRBV4-3 and TRBJ2-7; D may correspond to TRBD1 or TRBD2 (5 bases each). The CDR3 runs to 14 residues. The germline CDR1 and CDR2 sequences are LGHNA and YSLEER. V was shortened by 2 bases and J by 4 bases, with 12 bases between the two germline ends. The CDR3 DNA follows: TGCGCCAGCAGCCAAATGACGGGGCAGTACGAGCAGTACTTC. This translates into CASSQMTGQYEQYF.

The chain carries TRBV11-3 and TRBJ2-3; no firm D call. V was clipped by 3 bases and J by 3 bases, with 22 bases between them. CDR3 length: 18 amino acids. Germline V gene data show CDR1 as SGHNT and CDR2 as YENEEA. The CDR3 loop is CASSLKNLRAVQTDTQYF. Here the CDR3 DNA reads TGTGCCAGCAGCTTGAAAAACCTAAGGGCGGTGCAGACAGATACGCAGTATTTT.

The genes are TRBV30 and TRBJ2-1; D is possibly TRBD2 (5 bases). The CDR3 length is 15 residues. V lost 3 bases and J 2 bases, leaving 14 bases between the germline ends. Per the germline V gene, CDR1 is GTSNPN and CDR2 is SVGIG (reference sequence). The CDR3 sequence: CAWRAGTGAYNEQFF. In DNA, the CDR3 is TGTGCCTGGAGGGCGGGCACCGGTGCCTACAATGAGCAGTTCTTC. Based on the CDR3 plus reference TRBV30 and TRBJ2-1, the full variable domain is SQTIHQWPATLVQPVGSPLSLECTVEGTSNPNLYWYRQAAGRGLQLLFYSVGIGQISSEVPQNLSASRPQDRQFILSSKKLLLSDSGFYLCAWRAGTGAYNEQFFGPGTRLTVL.

V usage is TRBV3-1 (or the pseudogene TRBV3-2) and J usage is TRBJ2-3; weak D call: TRBD1 (5 bases). Germline V CDR1 and CDR2: LGHDT, YNNKEL (reference sequence). The germline V and J ends were trimmed by 0 bases and 2 bases, with 21 bases remaining between them. CDR3 size: 19 residues. The CDR3 sequence: CASSQDSPTWGHPTDTQYF. The CDR3 nucleotides are TGTGCCAGCAGCCAAGATTCCCCCACTTGGGGCCACCCCACAGATACGCAGTATTTT.

This sequence joins TRBV28 and TRBJ1-2; no clear D. V gave up 5 bases and J gave up 0 bases, with 4 bases separating them. The V gene's germline CDR1 is MDHEN and CDR2 SYDVKM. The CDR3 length is 12 residues. The CDR3 region is CASSKANYGYTF. The CDR3 coding sequence is TGTGCCAGCAGTAAAGCTAACTATGGCTACACCTTC.

The chain has TRBV28 and TRBJ1-6; no firm D call. The V and J ends lost 8 bases and 5 bases respectively, with 16 bases between them. The CDR3 extends over 15 amino acids. The germline V gene has CDR1 MDHEN and CDR2 SYDVKM. CDR3 nucleotides: TGTGCCAGCGCCAGAGCCTCCGGGAATAATTCACCCCTCCACTTT. It yields the protein CASARASGNNSPLHF.

The chain carries TRBV7-2 and TRBJ2-7; perhaps TRBD1 as D (6 bases). CDR1 and CDR2 from the germline V gene are SGHTA and FQGNSA. V was pared by 3 bases and J by 2 bases, with 17 bases between. This CDR3 has 16 residues. CDR3 sequence: CASSLVGQISPYEQYF. CDR3 nucleotides: TGTGCCAGCAGCTTGGTCGGACAGATTTCTCCCTACGAGCAGTACTTC.

The chain combines TRBV19 with TRBJ2-1, with D possibly TRBD1 on 6 matching bases. Per the germline V gene, CDR1 is LNHDA and CDR2 is SQIVND (reference sequence). V was cut by 7 bases and J by 4 bases, with 17 bases left in between. This CDR3 is built from 15 residues. In DNA, the CDR3 is TGTGCCAGTACTTACGGGACATCGCGGTACAATGAGCAGTTCTTC. It is translated as CASTYGTSRYNEQFF.

The rearrangement joins TRBV27 to TRBJ2-1; 10 nucleotides line up with TRBD2. The CDR3 covers 16 residues. Germline V CDR1 and CDR2: MNHEY, SMNVEV (reference sequence). V was pared by 3 bases and J by 5 bases, with 7 bases of the junction left unmatched. The DNA for the CDR3 is TGTGCCAGCAGTTTGGGGAGACTAGCGGGCAACAATGAGCAGTTCTTC. Translation: CASSLGRLAGNNEQFF.

V and J are TRBV28 and TRBJ2-3, with a tentative D call TRBD1 (5 bases). Germline CDR1 reads MDHEN; CDR2 reads SYDVKM. The CDR3 extends over 16 amino acids. The V end lost 6 bases, the J end lost 1 base, and 17 bases lay between the germline ends. DNA for the CDR3: TGTGCCAGCAGGGGGCCCTCGAGGACGGGCACAGATACGCAGTATTTT. This codes for CASRGPSRTGTDTQYF.

This chain links TRBV6-5 with TRBJ1-4; the D is unclear. Germline V lookup: CDR1 MNHEY, CDR2 SVGAGI. Trimming cost V 2 bases and J 7 bases, with 8 bases left between them. The CDR3 has 13 residues. This CDR3 reads CASSYVGGEKLFF. The CDR3 coding sequence is TGTGCCAGCAGTTACGTGGGAGGTGAAAAACTGTTTTTT.

Only one count was recorded for this clone. V is TRBV29-1 and J is TRBJ2-7, with a possible D match to TRBD2 (6 bases). Germline V gives CDR1 SQVTM, CDR2 ANQGSEA. The CDR3 has 13 amino acids. V lost 5 bases and J lost 3, with 14 bases in between. The CDR3 protein is CSVSDYGGYEQYF. In DNA form, the CDR3 reads TGCAGCGTTTCGGACTACGGGGGCTACGAGCAGTACTTC.

This sequence joins TRBV28 and TRBJ1-5; maybe TRBD1 (5 bases). Per germline, CDR1 MDHEN and CDR2 SYDVKM. The CDR3 covers 14 residues. The CDR3: CASHDSSSNQPQHF. CDR3 nucleotide sequence: TGTGCGAGCCATGACAGTAGTAGCAATCAGCCCCAGCATTTT.

This clone has just one count. Germline is not matched at one junction end, which may reflect a read error. The gene calls are TRBV7-7 and TRBJ2-1; D uncertain. The CDR3 is made up of 14 amino acids. Per germline, CDR1 SSHAT and CDR2 FNYEAQ (reference sequence). CDR3: CASSLGDTYNEQFF. The CDR3 DNA reads TGTGCTAGCAGCTTAGGAGACACCTACAATGAGCAGTTCTTC.

This clone was counted only a few times. The chain uses TRBV4-1 and TRBJ2-7; D gene ambiguous. CDR3 length: 16 amino acids. The V end lost 1 base, the J end lost 6 bases, and 19 bases lay between the germline ends. Germline V CDR1 and CDR2: MGHRA, YSYEKL. The CDR3 loop reads CASSQGWSASRSEQYF. The CDR3 DNA is TGCGCCAGCAGCCAAGGCTGGAGCGCGTCTCGGAGCGAGCAGTACTTC.